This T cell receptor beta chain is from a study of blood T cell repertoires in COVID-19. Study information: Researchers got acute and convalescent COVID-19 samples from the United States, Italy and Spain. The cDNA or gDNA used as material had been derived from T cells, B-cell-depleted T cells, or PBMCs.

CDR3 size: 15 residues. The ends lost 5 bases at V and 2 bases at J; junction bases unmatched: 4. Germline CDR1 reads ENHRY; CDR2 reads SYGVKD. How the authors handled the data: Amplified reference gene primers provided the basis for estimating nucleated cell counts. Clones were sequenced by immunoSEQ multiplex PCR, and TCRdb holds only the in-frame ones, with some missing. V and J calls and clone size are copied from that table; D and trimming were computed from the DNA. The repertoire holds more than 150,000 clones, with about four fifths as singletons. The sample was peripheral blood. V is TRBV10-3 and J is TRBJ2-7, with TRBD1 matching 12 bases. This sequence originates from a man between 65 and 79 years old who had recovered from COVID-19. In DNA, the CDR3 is TGTGCCATCAGTCCCGGGACAGGGGGCCCCTACGAGCAGTACTTC. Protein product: CAISPGTGGPYEQYF.